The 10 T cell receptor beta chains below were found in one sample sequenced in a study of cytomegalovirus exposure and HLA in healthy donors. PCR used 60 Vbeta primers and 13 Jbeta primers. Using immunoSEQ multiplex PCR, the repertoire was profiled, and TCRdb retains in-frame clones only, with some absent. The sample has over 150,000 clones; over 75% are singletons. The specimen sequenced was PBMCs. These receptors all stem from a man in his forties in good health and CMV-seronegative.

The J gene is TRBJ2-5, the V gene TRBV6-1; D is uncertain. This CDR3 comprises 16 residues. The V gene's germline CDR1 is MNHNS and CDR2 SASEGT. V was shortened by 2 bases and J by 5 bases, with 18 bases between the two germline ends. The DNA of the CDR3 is TGTGCCAGCAGTGAAATCGGTCCTACGAGCCGGGAGACCCAGTACTTC. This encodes CASSEIGPTSRETQYF.

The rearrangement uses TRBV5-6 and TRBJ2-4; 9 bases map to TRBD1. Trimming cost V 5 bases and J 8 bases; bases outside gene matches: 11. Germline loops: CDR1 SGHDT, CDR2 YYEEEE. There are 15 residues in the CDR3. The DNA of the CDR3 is TGTGCCAGCAGGCCGCCGGGACAGGGAGGAGACATTCAGTACTTC. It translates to CASRPPGQGGDIQYF. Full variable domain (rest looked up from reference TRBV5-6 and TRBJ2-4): DAGVTQSPTHLIKTRGQQVTLRCSPKSGHDTVSWYQQALGQGPQFIFQYYEEEERQRGNFPDRFSGHQFPNYSSELNVNALLLGDSALYLCASRPPGQGGDIQYFGAGTRLSVL.

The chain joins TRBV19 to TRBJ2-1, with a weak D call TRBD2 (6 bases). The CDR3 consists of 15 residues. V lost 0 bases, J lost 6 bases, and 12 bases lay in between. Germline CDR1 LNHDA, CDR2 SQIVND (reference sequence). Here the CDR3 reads CASSIDRQGGNEQFF. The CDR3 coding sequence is TGTGCCAGTAGTATAGATAGGCAGGGAGGCAATGAGCAGTTCTTC.

CDR3 sequence reads: CASSSTGIGGYTF. CDR3 nucleotides: TGTGCCAGCAGTTCAACAGGGATAGGCGGCTACACCTTC. The rearrangement links TRBV6-5 to TRBJ1-2; the D gene is possibly TRBD1 (6 bases). CDR3 length equals 13 residues. Germline assignment: CDR1 MNHEY and CDR2 SVGAGI. V lost 4 bases, J lost 8 bases, and 14 bases lay in between.

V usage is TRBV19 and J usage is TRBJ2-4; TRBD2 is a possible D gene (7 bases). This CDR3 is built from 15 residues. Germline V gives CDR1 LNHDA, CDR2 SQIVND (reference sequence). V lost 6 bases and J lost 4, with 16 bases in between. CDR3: CASRGGANGKNIQYF. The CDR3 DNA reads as TGTGCCAGTAGAGGGGGGGCTAACGGAAAAAACATTCAGTACTTC.

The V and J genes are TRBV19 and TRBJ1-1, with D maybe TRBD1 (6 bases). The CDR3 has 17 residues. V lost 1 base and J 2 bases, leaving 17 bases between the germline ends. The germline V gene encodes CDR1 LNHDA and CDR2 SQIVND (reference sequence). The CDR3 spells CASSIGAGAGANTEAFF. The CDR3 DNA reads TGTGCCAGTAGTATAGGGGCCGGGGCAGGGGCTAACACTGAAGCTTTCTTT. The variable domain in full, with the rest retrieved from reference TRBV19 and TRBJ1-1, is DGGITQSPKYLFRKEGQNVTLSCEQNLNHDAMYWYRQDPGQGLRLIYYSQIVNDFQKGDIAEGYSVSREKKESFPLTVTSAQKNPTAFYLCASSIGAGAGANTEAFFGQGTRLTVV.

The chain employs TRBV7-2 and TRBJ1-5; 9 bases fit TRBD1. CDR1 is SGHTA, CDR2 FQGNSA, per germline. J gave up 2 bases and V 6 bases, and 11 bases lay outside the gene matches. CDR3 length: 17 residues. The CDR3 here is CASRLHPQGAGNQPQHF. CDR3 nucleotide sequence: TGTGCCAGCAGACTACACCCACAGGGGGCAGGCAATCAGCCCCAGCATTTT. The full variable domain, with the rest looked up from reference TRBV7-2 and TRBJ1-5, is GAGVSQSPSNKVTEKGKDVELRCDPISGHTALYWYRQSLGQGLEFLIYFQGNSAPDKSGLPSDRFSAERTGGSVSTLTIQRTQQEDSAVYLCASRLHPQGAGNQPQHFGDGTRLSIL.

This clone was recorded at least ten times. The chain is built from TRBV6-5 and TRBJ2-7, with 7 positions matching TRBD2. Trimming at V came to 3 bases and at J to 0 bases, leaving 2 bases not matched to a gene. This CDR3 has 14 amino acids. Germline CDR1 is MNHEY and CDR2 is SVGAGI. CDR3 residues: CASSYGGDSYEQYF. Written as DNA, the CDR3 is TGTGCCAGCAGTTATGGGGGGGACTCCTACGAGCAGTACTTC.

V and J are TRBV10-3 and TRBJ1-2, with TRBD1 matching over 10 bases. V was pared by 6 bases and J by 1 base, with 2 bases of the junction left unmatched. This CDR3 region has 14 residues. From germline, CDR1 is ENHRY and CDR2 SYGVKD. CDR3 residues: CAISGTGDNYGYTF. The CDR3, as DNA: TGTGCCATCAGCGGGACAGGGGATAACTATGGCTACACCTTC.

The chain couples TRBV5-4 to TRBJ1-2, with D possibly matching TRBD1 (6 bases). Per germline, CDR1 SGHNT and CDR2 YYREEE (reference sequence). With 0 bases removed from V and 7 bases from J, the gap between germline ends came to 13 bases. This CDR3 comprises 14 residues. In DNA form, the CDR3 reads TGTGCCAGCAGCTTGGCCCAGGGGTGGGTTGGCTACACCTTC. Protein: CASSLAQGWVGYTF.